The subject of this entry is one T cell receptor beta chain. Its antigen is unidentified. The sample is drawn from a study of post-analysis software for immune sequencing data. Presence of unique molecular identifiers characterized the TCR beta cDNA libraries. TCRdb recomputed calls from the PCR reads with MiXCR, one row per CDR3 protein. The table shows roughly 670,000 distinct CDR3 sequences, with 55% to 60% occurring only once. The study, taken as a whole, reports: The study found TRBV5-6, TRBV5-1 and TRBV20-1 among about five TRBV segments more frequent in patients than controls.

CDR1 is MNHNS and CDR2 is SASEGT in the germline V gene. J lost 7 bases, V lost 1 base, and 10 bases had no gene match. This CDR3 has 15 amino acids. The rearrangement joins TRBV6-1 to TRBJ2-7; 7 positions match TRBD1. The specimen sequenced was blood. The receptor was derived from a girl aged 2 to 10 with multiple sclerosis. Here the CDR3 reads CASSEGGQNYNEQYF. In DNA form, the CDR3 reads TGTGCCAGCAGTGAAGGGGGACAGAACTACAATGAGCAGTACTTC.